This is a list of T cell receptor beta chains from one sample in a study of control samples from healthy donors and cancer patients. Measured with immunoSEQ multiplex PCR; TCRdb has only the in-frame clones, and not every one. This sample yields around 130,000 clones, of which 85% to 95% are seen a single time; around 1.6% belongs to the top ten. The sequencing input was PBMCs. These receptors were obtained from a man aged 50 or older with head and neck cancer. CDR3s include the opening cysteine and the closing phenylalanine or tryptophan. A D gene is named only where the DNA matches it firmly. Size is omitted from some rows. Given values are once, few, many or a class for expanded clones.

D gene | CDR3 length | J gene | clone size | V gene | CDR3 protein | CDR3 DNA
- | 14 | TRBJ1-2 | - | TRBV6-5 | CASRLMRQDDGYTF | TGTGCCAGCAGGCTGATGAGACAGGATGATGGCTACACCTTC
TRBD1 | 15 | TRBJ2-5 | - | TRBV11-3 | CASSSGQGARETQYF | TGTGCCAGCAGCTCCGGACAGGGGGCGCGGGAGACCCAGTACTTC
- | 15 | TRBJ1-3 | - | TRBV4-3 | CASSQDVFSGNTIYF | TGCGCCAGCAGCCAAGATGTGTTCTCTGGAAACACCATATATTTT
TRBD1 | 15 | TRBJ2-7 | - | TRBV5-6 | CASLPGGRGLDEQYF | TGTGCCAGCCTACCCGGGGGCAGGGGGCTGGACGAGCAGTACTTC
- | 11 | TRBJ2-1 | - | TRBV30 | CARGHYNEQFF | TGTGCCAGGGGACATTACAATGAGCAGTTCTTC
- | 16 | TRBJ2-3 | - | TRBV4-3 | CASSQEMTGPTDTQYF | TGCGCCAGCAGCCAAGAGATGACAGGCCCCACAGATACGCAGTATTTT
TRBD1 | 14 | TRBJ1-2 | - | TRBV28 | CASRPGGASYGYTF | TGTGCCAGCAGACCAGGGGGCGCCTCCTATGGCTACACCTTC
- | 14 | TRBJ2-1 | - | TRBV6-1 | CASSEGWDGGEQFF | TGTGCCAGCAGTGAAGGGTGGGACGGGGGTGAGCAGTTCTTC
TRBD1 | 15 | TRBJ2-3 | - | TRBV28 | CASSLWGQGTDTQYF | TGTGCCAGCAGTTTATGGGGACAGGGAACAGATACGCAGTATTTT
- | 12 | TRBJ2-5 | - | TRBV12-3/TRBV12-4 | CASSLVAESQYF | TGTGCCAGCAGTTTAGTGGCTGAGTCCCAGTACTTC
TRBD1 | 16 | TRBJ1-2 | - | TRBV19 | CASSFPGQGAGRGYTF | TGTGCCAGTAGCTTCCCAGGACAGGGGGCAGGGAGAGGCTACACCTTC
- | 11 | TRBJ1-1 | - | TRBV7-8 | CASSLDSGAFF | TGTGCCAGCAGCTTGGACAGTGGGGCTTTCTTT
TRBD2 | 15 | TRBJ2-5 | - | TRBV30 | CAWRKVAGTQETQYF | TGTGCCTGGAGGAAGGTAGCGGGGACCCAAGAGACCCAGTACTTC
TRBD2 | 15 | TRBJ2-5 | - | TRBV7-2 | CASSLVRSSGETQYF | TGTGCCAGCAGCTTAGTGAGGTCTAGCGGGGAGACCCAGTACTTC
- | 14 | TRBJ1-2 | - | TRBV28 | CASTETPNNYGYTF | TGTGCCAGCACCGAAACACCCAATAACTATGGCTACACCTTC
- | 15 | TRBJ1-3 | - | TRBV2 | CASRQGRRSGNTIYF | TGTGCCAGCAGACAGGGTAGGAGATCTGGAAACACCATATATTTT
- | 13 | TRBJ2-2 | - | TRBV19 | CASSLMNTGELFF | TGTGCCAGTAGCTTAATGAACACCGGGGAGCTGTTTTTT
TRBD1 | 15 | TRBJ2-2 | - | TRBV4-3 | CASSRGQGRTGELFF | TGCGCCAGCAGCCGGGGACAGGGGAGAACCGGGGAGCTGTTTTTT
- | 13 | TRBJ1-3 | - | TRBV12-3/TRBV12-4 | CASRRPSGNTIYF | TGTGCCAGTAGGAGGCCCTCTGGAAACACCATATATTTT
- | 14 | TRBJ1-1 | - | TRBV27 | CASSLGVKNTEAFF | TGTGCCAGCAGTTTGGGGGTCAAGAACACTGAAGCTTTCTTT
- | 14 | TRBJ2-5 | - | TRBV5-1 | CASSPDMGIETQYF | TGCGCCAGCAGCCCTGATATGGGGATTGAGACCCAGTACTTC
- | 14 | TRBJ2-7 | - | TRBV7-8 | CASSLIGGAYEQYF | TGTGCCAGCAGCTTAATTGGTGGGGCGTACGAGCAGTACTTC
- | 14 | TRBJ2-7 | - | TRBV5-1 | CASSTGDLSGEQYF | TGCGCCAGCAGCACGGGGGACCTCTCGGGAGAGCAGTACTTC
- | 14 | TRBJ2-3 | - | TRBV5-1 | CASSTQASTDTQYF | TGCGCCAGTTCTACTCAGGCTAGCACAGATACGCAGTATTTT
TRBD1 | 16 | TRBJ1-2 | - | TRBV7-2 | CASSSPLSGQSNGYTF | TGTGCCAGCAGCTCTCCCCTTTCGGGACAGTCCAATGGCTACACCTTC
- | 13 | TRBJ2-1 | once | TRBV7-3 | CASSPRGDNEQFF | TGTGCCAGCAGCCCCAGGGGGGACAATGAGCAGTTCTTC
- | 14 | TRBJ1-1 | - | TRBV7-2 | CASSLGAGPAGAFF | TGTGCCAGCAGCTTAGGGGCTGGACCAGCGGGAGCTTTCTTT
- | 12 | TRBJ2-7 | - | TRBV10-2 | CASSEVSYEQYF | TGCGCCAGCAGTGAAGTCTCCTACGAGCAGTACTTC
- | 15 | TRBJ1-3 | - | TRBV4-2 | CASSQASLFGNTIYF | TGTGCCAGCAGCCAAGCCAGTTTATTTGGAAACACCATATATTTT
- | 15 | TRBJ1-1 | - | TRBV6-2/TRBV6-3 | CASSYGPHMNTEAFF | TGTGCCAGCAGTTACGGCCCCCATATGAACACTGAAGCTTTCTTT
- | 17 | TRBJ1-3 | - | TRBV4-1 | CASRVMDAALSGNTIYF | TGCGCCAGCCGCGTAATGGATGCCGCACTCTCTGGAAACACCATATATTTT
- | 14 | TRBJ2-3 | - | TRBV19 | CASKDSPSTDTQYF | TGTGCCAGTAAGGACTCACCTAGCACAGATACGCAGTATTTT
- | 17 | TRBJ1-2 | - | TRBV3-1/TRBV3-2 | CASSQESSTRRPYGYTF | TGTGCCAGCAGCCAAGAGTCTAGTACGAGGAGACCATATGGCTACACCTTC
- | 14 | TRBJ1-2 | - | TRBV2 | CASSGTVANYGYTF | TGTGCCAGCAGCGGGACTGTAGCTAACTATGGCTACACCTTC
- | 12 | TRBJ2-1 | - | TRBV11-2 | CASSPPSSKQFF | TGTGCCAGCAGCCCCCCCTCCAGTAAGCAGTTCTTC
- | 12 | TRBJ2-5 | - | TRBV29-1 | CSVAPQGETQYF | TGCAGCGTTGCCCCCCAGGGGGAGACCCAGTACTTC
- | 11 | TRBJ1-2 | - | TRBV3-1/TRBV3-2 | CASSSRTGYTF | TGTGCCAGCAGCTCCCGGACAGGCTACACCTTC
TRBD1 | 15 | TRBJ1-5 | - | TRBV7-2 | CASSKQGYGGQPQHF | TGTGCCAGCAGCAAACAGGGGTATGGCGGTCAGCCCCAGCATTTT
TRBD1 | 18 | TRBJ2-5 | - | TRBV11-2 | CASSRRGDRRFRQETQYF | TGTGCCAGCAGCCGGAGGGGGGACAGGCGGTTTCGCCAAGAGACCCAGTACTTC
- | 17 | TRBJ2-2 | - | TRBV4-1 | CASSQDPAELNTGELFF | TGCGCCAGCAGCCAAGATCCGGCGGAGCTAAACACCGGGGAGCTGTTTTTT
- | 14 | TRBJ1-4 | - | TRBV5-1 | CASSLGRGNEKLFF | TGCGCCAGCAGCTTGGGCAGGGGAAATGAAAAACTGTTTTTT
TRBD2 | 17 | TRBJ2-5 | - | TRBV15 | CATKGLSGGARGETQYF | TGTGCCACCAAAGGGCTTAGCGGGGGGGCCCGTGGAGAGACCCAGTACTTC
TRBD2 | 18 | TRBJ2-2 | few | TRBV2 | CASRQILAGGSNTGELFF | TGTGCCAGCAGACAGATACTAGCGGGGGGGTCGAACACCGGGGAGCTGTTTTTT
- | 15 | TRBJ2-3 | - | TRBV6-5 | CASSYSGARRDTQYF | TGTGCCAGCAGTTACTCGGGGGCGCGTCGAGATACGCAGTATTTT
- | 14 | TRBJ2-1 | - | TRBV5-1 | CASSLAAGSNEQFF | TGCGCCAGCAGCTTGGCTGCGGGGTCCAATGAGCAGTTCTTC
TRBD2 | 15 | TRBJ2-5 | - | TRBV7-2 | CASSLLAGAQETQYF | TGTGCCAGCAGCCTTCTAGCGGGTGCCCAGGAGACCCAGTACTTC
- | 13 | TRBJ1-2 | once | TRBV6-4 | CASSDRGLPPYTF | TGTGCCAGCAGTGACCGCGGCTTGCCCCCCTACACCTTC
- | 15 | TRBJ1-3 | - | TRBV25-1 | CASSEWGETGNTIYF | TGTGCCAGCAGTGAATGGGGCGAAACTGGAAACACCATATATTTT
- | 14 | TRBJ1-6 | - | TRBV5-1 | CASRSGTYGSPLHF | TGCGCCAGCAGGTCCGGGACATATGGTTCACCCCTCCACTTT
TRBD2 | 19 | TRBJ2-1 | - | TRBV11-2 | CASSRSTSGGQGSYNEQFF | TGTGCCAGCAGCCGATCGACTAGCGGGGGCCAAGGGTCCTACAATGAGCAGTTCTTC
TRBD1 | 12 | TRBJ1-2 | once | TRBV19 | CAAMDRAYGYTF | TGTGCCGCTATGGACAGGGCCTATGGCTACACCTTC
- | 15 | TRBJ1-3 | - | TRBV30 | CAWGIGVLSGNTIYF | TGTGCCTGGGGGATCGGGGTTCTCTCTGGAAACACCATATATTTT
- | 13 | TRBJ1-1 | - | TRBV19 | CATAGGLNTEAFF | TGTGCCACCGCCGGAGGGCTGAACACTGAAGCTTTCTTT
- | 15 | TRBJ1-3 | - | TRBV7-2 | CASSLVSGAGNTIYF | TGTGCCAGCAGCTTAGTCTCTGGGGCTGGAAACACCATATATTTT
- | 13 | TRBJ2-2 | - | TRBV7-3 | CATQRQITGELFF | TGTGCCACCCAAAGACAGATAACCGGGGAGCTGTTTTTT
TRBD1 | 16 | TRBJ2-7 | - | TRBV23-1 | CASSHLDRQGTWEQYF | TGCGCCAGCAGTCACCTGGACAGACAGGGGACATGGGAGCAGTACTTC
- | 15 | TRBJ1-1 | - | TRBV5-1 | CASSRLQGANTEAFF | TGCGCCAGCAGCCGATTACAGGGAGCCAACACTGAAGCTTTCTTT
- | 14 | TRBJ1-4 | - | TRBV2 | CASSFDRRDEKLFF | TGTGCCAGCAGCTTCGACAGAAGGGATGAAAAACTGTTTTTT
- | 14 | TRBJ1-1 | - | TRBV27 | CASRRADSNTEAFF | TGTGCCAGTCGGAGGGCGGATTCGAACACTGAAGCTTTCTTT